These 31 T cell receptor beta chains were all obtained from the same sample, sequenced in a study of shared clonotypes between healthy human individuals. Sequencing used immunoSEQ multiplex PCR; TCRdb keeps in-frame clones, though not all of them. The top ten hold approximately 0.95% of the sample, which has some 1.1 million clones, approximately 80% seen once. The sequenced material came from memory CD4+ T cells from PBMCs. Subset meaning: CD45RA-negative fraction. The receptor source for this set is a man aged 18 to 29 in good health. Some clones in this sample may be carry-over from other donors' samples.

The chain combines TRBV2 with TRBJ1-1, with TRBD1 identical over 8 bases. The germline CDR1 and CDR2 sequences are SNHLY and FYNNEI. J was trimmed by 4 bases and V by 6 bases; bases with no gene match: 4. The CDR3 spans 13 residues. The CDR3 DNA follows: TGTGCCAGCAGCCCCGACAGGGGCACTGAAGCTTTCTTT. This translates into CASSPDRGTEAFF.

The chain employs TRBV7-2 and TRBJ2-7, with 10 bases identical to TRBD1. Looked up from germline, CDR1 is SGHTA and CDR2 is FQGNSA. J gave up 3 bases and V 1 base, and 6 bases lay outside the gene matches. The CDR3 sequence is 16 residues long. For the CDR3, the DNA is TGTGCCAGCAGCTTAGTCGGGACAGGGGTTGGCTACGAGCAGTACTTC. Its protein product is CASSLVGTGVGYEQYF.

This clone has more than one count but fewer than ten. The rearrangement joins TRBV11-3 to TRBJ2-2; D is unresolved. Trimming pared 2 bases from V and 1 base from J, leaving 5 bases between. Germline CDR1 and CDR2: SGHNT and YENEEA. The CDR3 contains 14 residues. In nucleotides, the CDR3 is TGTGCCAGCAGCTTACGGTGGAACACCGGGGAGCTGTTTTTT. Amino acid sequence: CASSLRWNTGELFF.

V gene TRBV30 combines with J gene TRBJ1-2; tentative D call: TRBD1 (5 bases). The CDR3 has 13 residues. In germline, CDR1 is GTSNPN, CDR2 SVGIG (reference sequence). The V gene lost 1 base and the J gene lost 4 bases, with 10 bases spanning the gap. The CDR3 region is CAWSEQVVYGYTF. CDR3 bases: TGTGCCTGGAGTGAACAGGTGGTCTATGGCTACACCTTC. Full variable domain (missing parts from reference TRBV30 and TRBJ1-2): SQTIHQWPATLVQPVGSPLSLECTVEGTSNPNLYWYRQAAGRGLQLLFYSVGIGQISSEVPQNLSASRPQDRQFILSSKKLLLSDSGFYLCAWSEQVVYGYTFGSGTRLTVV.

The rearrangement joins TRBV30 to TRBJ1-6; 7 positions match TRBD1. This CDR3 is built from 16 residues. The J segment lost 4 bases and the V segment lost 1 base, leaving 7 bases of the junction unmatched. CDR1 and CDR2 (germline): GTSNPN, SVGIG (reference sequence). This CDR3 is CAWSANAGGYNSPLHF. In nucleotides, the CDR3 is TGTGCCTGGAGTGCAAATGCAGGGGGTTATAATTCACCCCTCCACTTT.

The CDR3 DNA sequence: TGTGCCAGCAGTATACGTACCCTTGGCAGGCAAGAGACCCAGTACTTC. This encodes CASSIRTLGRQETQYF. V usage is TRBV28 and J usage is TRBJ2-5, with D hard to call. The CDR3 sequence is 16 residues long. CDR1 and CDR2 from the germline V gene are MDHEN and SYDVKM. Trimming took 5 bases from V and 2 from J, leaving 18 bases between them.

J is TRBJ2-7 and V is TRBV6-1, with a tentative D call TRBD1 (6 bases). Between the trimmed V and J ends, which lost 10 bases and 0 bases, there was a span of 10 bases. The CDR3 spans 12 residues. Looked up from germline, CDR1 is MNHNS and CDR2 is SASEGT. The chain's CDR3 is CAINRDSYEQYF. The CDR3 DNA reads as TGTGCCATAAACAGGGACTCCTACGAGCAGTACTTC.

The V and J genes are TRBV29-1 and TRBJ2-3; the D is unclear. This CDR3 is 15 amino acids long. V lost 0 bases, J lost 0 bases, and 10 bases lay in between. CDR1 is SQVTM, CDR2 ANQGSEA, per germline. CDR3 nucleotides: TGCAGCGTTGAAGATAGAAAGGAGAGCACAGATACGCAGTATTTT. Its protein product is CSVEDRKESTDTQYF.

The V and J genes are TRBV9 and TRBJ2-2, with D tentatively TRBD2 (5 bases). The length of the CDR3 is 15 residues. The germline CDR1 and CDR2 sequences are SGDLS and YYNGEE. The V end was cut by 7 bases, the J end by 1 base, with 14 bases between. CDR3 coding DNA: TGTGCCAGCGCCACGAGCGGTGGGAACACCGGGGAGCTGTTTTTT. Translated: CASATSGGNTGELFF. The complete variable domain, with remaining parts taken from reference TRBV9 and TRBJ2-2, reads DSGVTQTPKHLITATGQRVTLRCSPRSGDLSVYWYQQSLDQGLQFLIQYYNGEERAKGNILERFSAQQFPDLHSELNLSSLELGDSALYFCASATSGGNTGELFFGEGSRLTVL.

As to this clone: Distinct nucleotide sequences in the sample also encode this CDR3. The chain carries TRBV7-2 and TRBJ1-3; 9 bases align to TRBD1. The CDR3 has 15 residues. V gave up 4 bases and J gave up 4 bases; unmatched junction bases: 5. CDR1 and CDR2 (germline): SGHTA, FQGNSA. CDR3: CASSSGTGLGNTIYF. In nucleotides, the CDR3 is TGTGCCAGCAGCTCAGGGACAGGGTTAGGAAACACCATATATTTT.

This clone was counted a single time. A much bigger clone sits one base away, suggesting this may be a read error. The chain is built from TRBV5-4 and TRBJ1-2; TRBD1 might be the D (5 bases). CDR1 SGHNT and CDR2 YYREEE come from the germline V gene (reference sequence). CDR3 size: 16 residues. The germline V and J ends were trimmed by 4 bases and 2 bases, with 18 bases remaining between them. The CDR3: CASSPDNGLSNYGYTF. In DNA, the CDR3 is TGTGCCAGCAGCCCGGACAATGGGTTATCGAACTATGGCTACACCTTC.

The gene calls are TRBV9 and TRBJ2-5; D remains unclear. V dropped 0 bases and J dropped 4 bases, with 10 bases sitting between them. This CDR3 is built from 14 residues. The V gene's germline CDR1 is SGDLS and CDR2 YYNGEE. The CDR3 sequence: CASSVGSPPETQYF. The CDR3 DNA follows: TGTGCCAGCAGCGTAGGGTCCCCCCCAGAGACCCAGTACTTC.

This sequence joins TRBV12-5 and TRBJ2-5; D is uncertain. V was pared by 5 bases and J by 4 bases, with 8 bases between. Germline CDR1 is LGHNT and CDR2 is FRNRAP. The CDR3 covers 12 residues. The CDR3 region is CASGASAETQYF. The CDR3 bases are TGTGCTAGTGGTGCGAGTGCAGAGACCCAGTACTTC.

In the case of this clone: The sample has other DNA sequences that encode this CDR3 too. The V call is TRBV18, the J call TRBJ1-5; D ambiguous. With 3 bases removed from V and 5 bases from J, the gap between germline ends came to 11 bases. CDR1 KGHSH and CDR2 LQKENI come from the germline V gene. This CDR3 comprises 14 residues. CDR3 region: CASSPGTEYQPQHF. The CDR3 DNA reads as TGTGCCAGCTCACCCGGCACAGAATATCAGCCCCAGCATTTT.

The chain carries TRBV9 and TRBJ2-3; unclear D gene. The V gene lost 3 bases and the J gene lost 2 bases, with 4 bases spanning the gap. CDR3 size: 12 residues. Germline values: CDR1 SGDLS, CDR2 YYNGEE. The CDR3 loop is CASSAYTDTQYF. For the CDR3, the DNA is TGTGCCAGCAGCGCCTACACAGATACGCAGTATTTT.

The sample holds many counts of this clone. The same CDR3 arises from other DNA sequences in this sample as well. The CDR3 nucleotides are TGTGCCAGCAGTGAAAGGGGGTGGGGCACTGAAGCTTTCTTT. Its protein product is CASSERGWGTEAFF. The chain is built from TRBV25-1 and TRBJ1-1; tentatively, D is TRBD1 (6 bases). Germline V gives CDR1 MGHDK, CDR2 SYGVNS. This CDR3 spans 14 amino acids. V shed 2 bases and J shed 4 bases, with 11 bases lying between them. The full variable domain, rest sourced from reference TRBV25-1 and TRBJ1-1, is EADIYQTPRYLVIGTGKKITLECSQTMGHDKMYWYQQDPGMELHLIHYSYGVNSTEKGDLSSESTVSRIRTEHFPLTLESARPSHTSQYLCASSERGWGTEAFFGQGTRLTVV.

The table lists this clone with a few counts. The CDR3 DNA is TGTGCCGCATCCAGAGCCCTATACACTGAAGCTTTCTTT. Its translation: CAASRALYTEAFF. The rearrangement joins TRBV6-1 to TRBJ1-1; D remains ambiguous. Germline CDR1 and CDR2: MNHNS and SASEGT. With 11 bases removed from V and 3 bases from J, the gap between germline ends came to 16 bases. The CDR3 consists of 13 residues.

The genes are TRBV11-2 and TRBJ2-7; TRBD1 matches 7 bases. Germline assignment: CDR1 SGHAT and CDR2 FQNNGV. The CDR3 consists of 16 residues. After removal of 3 bases from V and 3 bases from J, the junction contained 11 bases not matched to a gene. As DNA, the CDR3 is TGTGCCAGCAGCTTGACCTTATCGAACAGGGGCTACGAGCAGTACTTC. It is translated as CASSLTLSNRGYEQYF. Supplemented by reference TRBV11-2 and TRBJ2-7, the full variable domain reads EAGVAQSPRYKIIEKRQSVAFWCNPISGHATLYWYQQILGQGPKLLIQFQNNGVVDDSQLPKDRFSAERLKGVDSTLKIQPAKLEDSAVYLCASSLTLSNRGYEQYFGPGTRLTVT.

Of note for this clone: The sample holds other DNA sequences that translate to the same CDR3. The J gene is TRBJ1-1, the V gene TRBV5-1; D remains unclear. Germline CDR1 and CDR2: SGHRS and YFSETQ. The CDR3 sequence is 13 residues long. Trimming shortened V by 1 base and J by 1 base, and 5 bases separated the two germline ends. As DNA, the CDR3 is TGCGCCAGCAGCTTGCAAGGGAACACTGAAGCTTTCTTT. It specifies CASSLQGNTEAFF.

The CDR3 region has the DNA TGTGCCAGCTCATCTGCCATGGAGCAGTACTTC. Residues: CASSSAMEQYF. This sequence joins TRBV18 and TRBJ2-7; D is uncertain. Germline V gene sequence: CDR1 KGHSH, CDR2 LQKENI. The CDR3 has 11 amino acids. Trimming pared 5 bases from V and 7 bases from J, leaving 9 bases between.

The chain couples TRBV5-1 to TRBJ1-1; 12 nucleotides agree with TRBD1. The CDR3 sequence is 16 residues long. V dropped 3 bases and J dropped 1; count of bases not matched to a gene: 4. The germline V gene has CDR1 SGHRS and CDR2 YFSETQ. The CDR3 bases are TGCGCCAGCAGCTCCGGGACAGGGGGCACGAACACTGAAGCTTTCTTT. Its translation is CASSSGTGGTNTEAFF. The full variable domain, rest sourced from reference TRBV5-1 and TRBJ1-1, is KAGVTQTPRYLIKTRGQQVTLSCSPISGHRSVSWYQQTPGQGLQFLFEYFSETQRNKGNFPGRFSGRQFSNSRSEMNVSTLELGDSALYLCASSSGTGGTNTEAFFGQGTRLTVV.

Many counts were recorded for this clone. V gene TRBV29-1 combines with J gene TRBJ2-1; the match to TRBD2 covers 8 bases. This CDR3 region has 16 residues. Germline loops: CDR1 SQVTM, CDR2 ANQGSEA. V lost 4 bases and J lost 2; bases outside the gene matches: 10. Here the CDR3 DNA reads TGCAGCGTTGGGGGGGCGGGAGGAGGAACCTACAATGAGCAGTTCTTC. This gives the protein CSVGGAGGGTYNEQFF.

This clone was observed a handful of times. This chain joins TRBV7-3 and TRBJ2-5, with D tentatively TRBD2 (6 bases). The CDR3 contains 14 residues. The germline CDR1 and CDR2 sequences are SGHTA and FQGTGA. V lost 8 bases to trimming and J lost 3 bases, with 16 bases between them. The CDR3 loop is CASARDSGEETQYF. The CDR3 DNA follows: TGTGCCAGCGCTAGGGATAGCGGAGAAGAGACCCAGTACTTC.

The chain is built from TRBV27 and TRBJ1-1; the match to TRBD1 covers 10 bases. V was clipped by 4 bases and J by 10 bases; unmatched bases: 12. CDR1 MNHEY and CDR2 SMNVEV come from the germline V gene (reference sequence). CDR3 length: 15 amino acids. Written as DNA, the CDR3 is TGTGCCAGCAGTTCGCAGACAGGGGGCCATGGTGGAGCTTTCTTT. Protein: CASSSQTGGHGGAFF.

The J gene is TRBJ1-2, the V gene TRBV2, with D hard to call. Trimming stripped 5 bases from V and 4 bases from J, with 14 bases between. This CDR3 is 14 amino acids long. From germline, CDR1 is SNHLY and CDR2 FYNNEI. CDR3 sequence (DNA): TGTGCCAGCAGTCCTTTATCTTACACCTATGGCTACACCTTC. Translating it yields CASSPLSYTYGYTF.

The chain employs TRBV28 and TRBJ2-7; 11 bases are shared with TRBD2. The V gene's germline CDR1 is MDHEN and CDR2 SYDVKM. The CDR3 spans 16 residues. Germline trimming cut 2 bases from V and 1 base from J; bases unmatched to any gene: 4. The CDR3, as DNA: TGTGCCAGCAGTTTAATTCTAGCGGGGGGTTCCTACGAGCAGTACTTC. It translates to CASSLILAGGSYEQYF.

CDR3 amino acids: CASSLRQAHQPQHF. The CDR3 DNA reads TGTGCCAGCAGCTTGCGGCAGGCCCATCAGCCCCAGCATTTT. V usage is TRBV5-8 and J usage is TRBJ1-5; D is undetermined. V was pared by 1 base and J by 5 bases, with 10 bases between. CDR1 is SGHTS and CDR2 is YDEGEE in the germline V gene. CDR3 length: 14 residues.

This clone was detected ten times or more. Other DNA variants within this sample encode the same CDR3. For the CDR3, the DNA is TGCAGCGTGGAAACAGGAGCTAACTATGGCTACACCTTC. Translation: CSVETGANYGYTF. The rearrangement joins TRBV29-1 to TRBJ1-2, with D perhaps TRBD1 (5 bases). The CDR3 sequence is 13 residues long. The V end was cut by 6 bases, the J end by 0 bases, with 11 bases between. Germline values: CDR1 SQVTM, CDR2 ANQGSEA.

The chain uses TRBV10-1 and TRBJ2-3, with 7 bases aligning to TRBD2. The CDR3 runs to 14 residues. Germline V gene lookup returns CDR1 WNHNN and CDR2 SYGVQD (reference sequence). Germline trimming cut 4 bases from V and 6 bases from J; bases unmatched to any gene: 7. CDR3 sequence reads: CASSALAWGDTQYF. The DNA for the CDR3 is TGCGCCAGCAGTGCACTAGCGTGGGGGGATACGCAGTATTTT.

The J gene is TRBJ2-2, the V gene TRBV5-1; either TRBD1 or TRBD2 may supply D (5 bases each). The CDR3 is made up of 14 amino acids. The germline V gene encodes CDR1 SGHRS and CDR2 YFSETQ. V lost 4 bases to trimming and J lost 4 bases, with 11 bases between them. The CDR3 loop is CASSRDAATGELFF. The CDR3 DNA is TGCGCCAGCAGCCGGGACGCCGCCACCGGGGAGCTGTTTTTT.

This chain uses TRBV7-2 with TRBJ2-1, with 7 nucleotides matching TRBD1. The germline gives CDR1 SGHTA, CDR2 FQGNSA. The J segment lost 4 bases and the V segment lost 5 bases, leaving 8 bases of the junction unmatched. The CDR3 length is 15 residues. The CDR3 coding sequence is TGTGCCAGCAGCCGGGACAGTGCTTCTTACAATGAGCAGTTCTTC. Its protein is CASSRDSASYNEQFF.